There are a few counts of the clone carrying this T cell receptor beta chain. Per germline, CDR1 SGDLS and CDR2 YYNGEE. The CDR3 length is 15 residues. Trimming cost V 4 bases and J 3 bases, with 14 bases left between them. The data belong to a study of T-cell reconstitution after alpha-beta-depleted transplantation in children. This sample's TCRbeta library carried unique molecular identifier barcodes. Each CDR3 protein is one row after TCRdb ran MiXCR on the PCR reads. Of 210,000 or so distinct CDR3 sequences in the sample, around 9.5% were seen once. Sequences were derived from PBMCs from the stem cell graft donor, sampled from the stem cell graft. The receptor's source is a human donor who donated a stem cell graft to a child with acute lymphoblastic leukemia. The J gene is TRBJ1-5, the V gene TRBV9; D ambiguous. The CDR3 DNA is TGTGCCAGCAGCCCTAGCGCGACGGTCAATCAGCCCCAGCATTTT. Translating gives CASSPSATVNQPQHF.